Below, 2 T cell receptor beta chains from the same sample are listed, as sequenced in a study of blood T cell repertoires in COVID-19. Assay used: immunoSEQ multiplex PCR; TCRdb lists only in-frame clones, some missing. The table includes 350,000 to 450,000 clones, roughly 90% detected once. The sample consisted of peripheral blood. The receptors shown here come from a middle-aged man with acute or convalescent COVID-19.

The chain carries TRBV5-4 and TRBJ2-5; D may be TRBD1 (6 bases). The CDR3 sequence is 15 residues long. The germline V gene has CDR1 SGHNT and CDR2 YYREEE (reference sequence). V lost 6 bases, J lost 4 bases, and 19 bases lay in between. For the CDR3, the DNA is TGTGCCAGCAAAAGTAGGACAGCGCCGGGAGAGACCCAGTACTTC. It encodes CASKSRTAPGETQYF.

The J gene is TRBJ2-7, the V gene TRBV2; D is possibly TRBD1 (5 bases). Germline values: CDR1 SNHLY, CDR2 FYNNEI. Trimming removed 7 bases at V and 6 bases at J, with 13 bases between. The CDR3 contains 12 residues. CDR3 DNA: TGTGCCAGCACACAGCAGGGCGGCGAGCAGTACTTC. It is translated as CASTQQGGEQYF. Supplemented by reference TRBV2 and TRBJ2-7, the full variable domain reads EPEVTQTPSHQVTQMGQEVILRCVPISNHLYFYWYRQILGQKVEFLVSFYNNEISEKSEIFDDQFSVERPDGSNFTLKIRSTKLEDSAMYFCASTQQGGEQYFGPGTRLTVT.